One and the same sample provided the 6 T cell receptor beta chains below, sequenced in a study of OX40 agonist ivuxolimab in advanced cancers. Sequencing used immunoSEQ multiplex PCR; TCRdb keeps in-frame clones, though not all of them. The data show over 90,000 clones, about 90% seen once. Sample: CD4+ or CD8+ T cells sorted from blood, taken in a trial of the OX40 agonist ivuxolimab. These receptors were collected from an adult with an advanced solid tumor such as melanoma, head and neck, liver or kidney cancer.

CDR3 region: CASSADRNYGYTF. CDR3 sequence (DNA): TGTGCCAGCAGCGCGGACAGAAACTATGGCTACACCTTC. The rearrangement uses TRBV9 and TRBJ1-2, with a tentative D call TRBD1 (6 bases). This CDR3 comprises 13 residues. Trimming stripped 3 bases from V and 2 bases from J, with 8 bases between. Germline values: CDR1 SGDLS, CDR2 YYNGEE.

The J gene is TRBJ1-1, the V gene TRBV5-6; tentatively, D is TRBD1 (6 bases). V was clipped by 0 bases and J by 5 bases, with 11 bases between them. Germline CDR1 SGHDT, CDR2 YYEEEE. The CDR3 contains 14 residues. The CDR3 region is CASSLAGRGTEAFF. The CDR3 nucleotides read TGTGCCAGCAGCTTGGCAGGGAGGGGGACTGAAGCTTTCTTT.

The genes are TRBV5-1 and TRBJ1-1; weak D call: TRBD1 (5 bases). Germline values: CDR1 SGHRS, CDR2 YFSETQ. CDR3 size: 14 residues. Trimming removed 8 bases from V and 0 bases from J, with 14 bases in between. CDR3 DNA: TGCGCCAGTAACCAGGGACGCCTGAACACTGAAGCTTTCTTT. Translated, it gives CASNQGRLNTEAFF.

The J gene is TRBJ1-6, the V gene TRBV19; D remains unclear. This CDR3 is built from 15 residues. The ends were cut back, 7 bases at V and 5 bases at J, with 15 bases in the middle. The germline gives CDR1 LNHDA, CDR2 SQIVND (reference sequence). DNA for the CDR3: TGTGCCAGTAACATTCAAGGCAGCAATAATTCACCCCTCCACTTT. Residues: CASNIQGSNNSPLHF.

The chain has TRBV11-2 and TRBJ2-4; D perhaps matches TRBD2 (6 bases). CDR1 is SGHAT, CDR2 FQNNGV, per germline. V was pared by 5 bases and J by 10 bases, with 15 bases between. The length of the CDR3 is 13 residues. CDR3 amino acids: CASSLGTAGIQYF. The CDR3 DNA reads as TGTGCCAGCAGCCTCGGGACCGCGGGGATTCAGTACTTC.

This clone was found once. The chain is built from TRBV19 and TRBJ2-1, with 11 bases fitting TRBD2. The CDR3 is 15 residues long. Germline assignment: CDR1 LNHDA and CDR2 SQIVND (reference sequence). The V segment lost 6 bases and the J segment 7 bases; nucleotides outside the gene matches: 8. The CDR3 loop reads CASRSLAGGSNEQFF. The DNA of the CDR3 is TGTGCCAGTAGATCCCTAGCGGGAGGCTCAAATGAGCAGTTCTTC.